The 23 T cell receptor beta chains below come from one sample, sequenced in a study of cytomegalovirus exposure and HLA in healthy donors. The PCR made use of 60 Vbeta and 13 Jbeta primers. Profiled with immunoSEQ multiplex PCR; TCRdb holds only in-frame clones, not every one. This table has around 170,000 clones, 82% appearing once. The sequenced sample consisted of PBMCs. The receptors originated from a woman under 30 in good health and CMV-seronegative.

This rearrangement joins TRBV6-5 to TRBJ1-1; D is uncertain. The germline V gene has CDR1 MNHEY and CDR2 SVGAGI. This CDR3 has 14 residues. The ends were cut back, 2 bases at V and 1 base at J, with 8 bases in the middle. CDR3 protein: CASSYTAGNTEAFF. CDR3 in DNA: TGTGCCAGCAGTTACACAGCGGGGAACACTGAAGCTTTCTTT.

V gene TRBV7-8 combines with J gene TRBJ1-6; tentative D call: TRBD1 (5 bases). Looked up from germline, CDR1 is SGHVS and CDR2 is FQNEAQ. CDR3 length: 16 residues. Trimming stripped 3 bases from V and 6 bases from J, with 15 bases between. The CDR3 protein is CASSLEGRVGNSPLHF. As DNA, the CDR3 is TGTGCCAGCAGCTTGGAGGGGAGGGTCGGTAATTCACCCCTCCACTTT.

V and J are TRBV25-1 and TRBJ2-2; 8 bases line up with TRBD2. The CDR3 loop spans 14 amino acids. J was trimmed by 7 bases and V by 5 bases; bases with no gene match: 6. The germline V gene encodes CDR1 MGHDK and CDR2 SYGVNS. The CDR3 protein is CASSLAGENGELFF. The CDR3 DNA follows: TGTGCCAGCAGTCTAGCGGGTGAAAACGGGGAGCTGTTTTTT.

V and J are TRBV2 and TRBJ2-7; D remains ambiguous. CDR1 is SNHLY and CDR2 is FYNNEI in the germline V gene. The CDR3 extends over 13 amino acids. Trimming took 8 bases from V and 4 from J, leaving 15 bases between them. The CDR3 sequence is CASAWAESYEQYF. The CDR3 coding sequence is TGTGCCAGCGCGTGGGCAGAAAGTTACGAGCAGTACTTC.

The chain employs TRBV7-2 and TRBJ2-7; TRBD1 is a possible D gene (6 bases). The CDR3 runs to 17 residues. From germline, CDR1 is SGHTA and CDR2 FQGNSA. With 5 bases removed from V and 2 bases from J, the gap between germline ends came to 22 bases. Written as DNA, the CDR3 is TGTGCCAGCAGCATAAGAATCGGATCAGGGGTAACCTACGAGCAGTACTTC. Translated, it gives CASSIRIGSGVTYEQYF. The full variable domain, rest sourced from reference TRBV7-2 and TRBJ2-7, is GAGVSQSPSNKVTEKGKDVELRCDPISGHTALYWYRQSLGQGLEFLIYFQGNSAPDKSGLPSDRFSAERTGGSVSTLTIQRTQQEDSAVYLCASSIRIGSGVTYEQYFGPGTRLTVT.

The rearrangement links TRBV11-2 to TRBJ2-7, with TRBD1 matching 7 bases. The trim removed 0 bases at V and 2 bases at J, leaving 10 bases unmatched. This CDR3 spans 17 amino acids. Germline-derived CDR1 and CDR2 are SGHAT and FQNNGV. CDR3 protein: CASSLEARGTVTYEQYF. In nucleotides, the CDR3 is TGTGCCAGCAGCTTAGAGGCTAGGGGGACAGTAACCTACGAGCAGTACTTC.

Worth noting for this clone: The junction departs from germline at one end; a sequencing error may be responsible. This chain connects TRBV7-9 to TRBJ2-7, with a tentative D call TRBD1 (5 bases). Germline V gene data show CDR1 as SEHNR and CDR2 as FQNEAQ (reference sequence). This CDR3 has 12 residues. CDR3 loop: CSSSVGGHEQYF. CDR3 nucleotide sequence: TGTTCCAGCAGCGTCGGCGGACATGAGCAGTACTTC.

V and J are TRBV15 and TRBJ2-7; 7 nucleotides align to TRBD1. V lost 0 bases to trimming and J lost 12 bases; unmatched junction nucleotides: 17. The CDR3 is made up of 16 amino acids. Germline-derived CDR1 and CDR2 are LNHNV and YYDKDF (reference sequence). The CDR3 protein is CATSRDPTGLGRLLYF. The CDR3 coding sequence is TGTGCCACCAGCAGAGATCCGACAGGGCTGGGACGTTTGCTGTACTTC.

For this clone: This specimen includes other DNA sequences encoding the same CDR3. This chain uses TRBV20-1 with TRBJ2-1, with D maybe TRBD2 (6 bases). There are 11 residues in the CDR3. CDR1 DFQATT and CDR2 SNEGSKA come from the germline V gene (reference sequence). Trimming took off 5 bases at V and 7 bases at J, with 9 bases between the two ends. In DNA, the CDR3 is TGCAGTGCTCGACGGGGGAATGAGCAGTTCTTC. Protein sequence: CSARRGNEQFF.

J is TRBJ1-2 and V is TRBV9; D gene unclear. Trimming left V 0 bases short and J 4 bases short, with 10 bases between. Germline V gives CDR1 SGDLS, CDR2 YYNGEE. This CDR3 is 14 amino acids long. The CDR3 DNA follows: TGTGCCAGCAGCGTAGGCCAGATGCCCTATGGCTACACCTTC. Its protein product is CASSVGQMPYGYTF.

This CDR3 is CASSSGGEETQYF. The DNA for the CDR3 is TGTGCCAGCAGTTCGGGGGGAGAAGAGACCCAGTACTTC. V is TRBV6-5 and J is TRBJ2-5; 7 bases fit TRBD2. V shed 4 bases, J shed 3 bases, and the junction held 2 bases outside the gene matches. CDR1 is MNHEY and CDR2 is SVGAGI in the germline V gene. The CDR3 covers 13 residues.

The CDR3 nucleotides are TGTGCCAGCAGGGGGGACCTAGCGGGACAGACCCAGTACTTC. This codes for CASRGDLAGQTQYF. The V and J genes are TRBV2 and TRBJ2-5, with 9 bases that match TRBD2. The germline V gene has CDR1 SNHLY and CDR2 FYNNEI. The CDR3 covers 14 residues. Trimming took 6 bases from V and 6 from J; bases not matched to a gene: 8. The variable domain in full, with the rest retrieved from reference TRBV2 and TRBJ2-5, is EPEVTQTPSHQVTQMGQEVILRCVPISNHLYFYWYRQILGQKVEFLVSFYNNEISEKSEIFDDQFSVERPDGSNFTLKIRSTKLEDSAMYFCASRGDLAGQTQYFGPGTRLLVL.

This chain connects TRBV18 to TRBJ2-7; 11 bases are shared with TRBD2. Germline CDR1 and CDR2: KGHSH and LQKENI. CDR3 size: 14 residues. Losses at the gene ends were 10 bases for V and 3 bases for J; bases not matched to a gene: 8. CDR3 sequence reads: CAIPRLAGNYEQYF. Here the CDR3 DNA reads TGTGCCATACCAAGACTAGCGGGGAACTACGAGCAGTACTTC. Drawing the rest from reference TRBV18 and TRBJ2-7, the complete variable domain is NAGVMQNPRHLVRRRGQEARLRCSPMKGHSHVYWYRQLPEEGLKFMVYLQKENIIDESGMPKERFSAEFPKEGPSILRIQQVVRGDSAAYFCAIPRLAGNYEQYFGPGTRLTVT.

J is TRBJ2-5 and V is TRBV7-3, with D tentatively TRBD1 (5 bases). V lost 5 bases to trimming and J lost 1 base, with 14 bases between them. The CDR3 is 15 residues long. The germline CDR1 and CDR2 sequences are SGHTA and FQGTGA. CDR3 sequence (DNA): TGTGCCAGCAGCCAGAGCCCGACAGCCCAAGAGACCCAGTACTTC. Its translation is CASSQSPTAQETQYF. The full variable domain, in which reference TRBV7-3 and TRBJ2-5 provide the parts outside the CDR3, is GAGVSQTPSNKVTEKGKYVELRCDPISGHTALYWYRQSLGQGPEFLIYFQGTGAADDSGLPNDRFFAVRPEGSVSTLKIQRTERGDSAVYLCASSQSPTAQETQYFGPGTRLLVL.

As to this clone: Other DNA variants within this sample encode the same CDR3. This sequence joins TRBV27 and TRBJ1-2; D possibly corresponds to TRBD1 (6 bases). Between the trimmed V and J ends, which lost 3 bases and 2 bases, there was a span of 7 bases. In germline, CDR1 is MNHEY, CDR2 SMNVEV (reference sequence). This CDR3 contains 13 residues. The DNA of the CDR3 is TGTGCCAGCAGTTTCAGGGGAAACTATGGCTACACCTTC. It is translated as CASSFRGNYGYTF.

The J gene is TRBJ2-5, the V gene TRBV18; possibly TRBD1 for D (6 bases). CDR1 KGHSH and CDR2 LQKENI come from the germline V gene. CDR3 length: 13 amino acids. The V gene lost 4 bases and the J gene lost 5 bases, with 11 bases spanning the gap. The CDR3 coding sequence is TGTGCCAGCTCACTGGGGGCCGCGGAGACCCAGTACTTC. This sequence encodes CASSLGAAETQYF.

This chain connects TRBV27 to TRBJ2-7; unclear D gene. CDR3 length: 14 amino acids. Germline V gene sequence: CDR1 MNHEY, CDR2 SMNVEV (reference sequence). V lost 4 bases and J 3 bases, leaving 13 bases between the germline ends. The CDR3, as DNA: TGTGCCAGCAGTTCCGGAGAACCCTTCTACGAGCAGTACTTC. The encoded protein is CASSSGEPFYEQYF.

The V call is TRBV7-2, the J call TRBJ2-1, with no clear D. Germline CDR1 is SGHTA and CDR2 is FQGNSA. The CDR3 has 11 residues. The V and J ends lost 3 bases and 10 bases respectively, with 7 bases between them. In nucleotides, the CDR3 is TGTGCCAGCAGCTTTTGGCGGGAGCAGTTCTTC. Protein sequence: CASSFWREQFF.

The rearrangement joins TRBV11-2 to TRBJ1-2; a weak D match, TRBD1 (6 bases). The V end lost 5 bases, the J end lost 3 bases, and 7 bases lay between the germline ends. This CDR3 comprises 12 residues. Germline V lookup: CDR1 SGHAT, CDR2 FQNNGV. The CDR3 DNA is TGTGCCAGCAGCCCAGGGGACTATGGCTACACCTTC. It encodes CASSPGDYGYTF. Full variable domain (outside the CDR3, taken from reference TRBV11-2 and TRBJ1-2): EAGVAQSPRYKIIEKRQSVAFWCNPISGHATLYWYQQILGQGPKLLIQFQNNGVVDDSQLPKDRFSAERLKGVDSTLKIQPAKLEDSAVYLCASSPGDYGYTFGSGTRLTVV.

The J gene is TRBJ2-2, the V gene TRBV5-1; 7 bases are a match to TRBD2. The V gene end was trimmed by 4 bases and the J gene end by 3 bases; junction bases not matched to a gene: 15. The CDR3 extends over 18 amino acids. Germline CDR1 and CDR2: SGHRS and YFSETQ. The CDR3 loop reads CASSPRGGGLQYTGELFF. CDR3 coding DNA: TGCGCCAGCAGCCCCCGAGGCGGGGGACTCCAATACACCGGGGAGCTGTTTTTT. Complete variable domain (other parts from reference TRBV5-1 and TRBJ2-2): KAGVTQTPRYLIKTRGQQVTLSCSPISGHRSVSWYQQTPGQGLQFLFEYFSETQRNKGNFPGRFSGRQFSNSRSEMNVSTLELGDSALYLCASSPRGGGLQYTGELFFGEGSRLTVL.

The CDR3 DNA is TGCAGTGCCGGGGGCTACACCTTC. Its protein is CSAGGYTF. This chain joins TRBV20-1 and TRBJ1-2; D remains unclear. The V end was cut by 6 bases, the J end by 8 bases, with 4 bases between. CDR1 is DFQATT, CDR2 SNEGSKA, per germline (reference sequence). The length of the CDR3 is 8 residues.

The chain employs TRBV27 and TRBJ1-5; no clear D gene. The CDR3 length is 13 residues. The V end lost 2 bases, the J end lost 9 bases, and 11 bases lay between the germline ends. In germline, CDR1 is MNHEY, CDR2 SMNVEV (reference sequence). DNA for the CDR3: TGTGCCAGCAGTTTAGAAGGGAGTTGGCCCCAGCATTTT. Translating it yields CASSLEGSWPQHF.

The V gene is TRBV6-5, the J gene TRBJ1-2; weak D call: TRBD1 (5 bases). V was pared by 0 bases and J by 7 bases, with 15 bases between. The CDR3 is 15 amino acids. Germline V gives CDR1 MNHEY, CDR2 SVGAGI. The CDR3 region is CASSYSRQGHPGYTF. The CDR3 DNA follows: TGTGCCAGCAGTTACTCGCGTCAGGGTCATCCTGGCTACACCTTC.